This TCR beta chain stems from a study of siplizumab effects on memory and regulatory T cells. V lost 3 bases, J lost 3 bases, and 9 bases stayed unmatched. The CDR3 runs 16 residues. Per germline, CDR1 SGDLS and CDR2 YYNGEE. Assay used: immunoSEQ multiplex PCR; TCRdb lists only in-frame clones, some missing. The sample has about 100,000 clones; about 94% are singletons. General study findings and limits: An assignable phenotype, naive or memory, was missing from roughly 84-95% of proliferating CD4+ or CD8+ clones. Proliferating Tregs in siplizumab cultures were never verified as suppressive.

For this clone: What it recognizes is unknown.

Material for sequencing was non-Treg CD4+ T cells sorted from blood. The sequence was obtained from a human donor in good health. The genes are TRBV9 and TRBJ1-5; 7 positions agree with TRBD1. CDR3 residues: CASSEGDSGNNQPQHF. The CDR3 DNA is TGTGCCAGCAGCGAAGGGGACAGTGGAAACAATCAGCCCCAGCATTTT.